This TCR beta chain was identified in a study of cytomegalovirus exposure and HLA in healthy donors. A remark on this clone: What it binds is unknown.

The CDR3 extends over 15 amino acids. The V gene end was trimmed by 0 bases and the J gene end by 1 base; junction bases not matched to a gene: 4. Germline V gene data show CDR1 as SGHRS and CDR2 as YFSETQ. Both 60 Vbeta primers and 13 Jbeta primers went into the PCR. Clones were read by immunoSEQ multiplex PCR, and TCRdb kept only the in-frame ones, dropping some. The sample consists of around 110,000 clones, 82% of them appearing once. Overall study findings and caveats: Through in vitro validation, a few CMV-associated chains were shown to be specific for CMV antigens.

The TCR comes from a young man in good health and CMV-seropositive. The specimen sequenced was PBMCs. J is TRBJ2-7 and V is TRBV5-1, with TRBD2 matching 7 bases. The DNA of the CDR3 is TGCGCCAGCAGCTTGGGATCAGCGGGGTCCTACGAGCAGTACTTC. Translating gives CASSLGSAGSYEQYF.